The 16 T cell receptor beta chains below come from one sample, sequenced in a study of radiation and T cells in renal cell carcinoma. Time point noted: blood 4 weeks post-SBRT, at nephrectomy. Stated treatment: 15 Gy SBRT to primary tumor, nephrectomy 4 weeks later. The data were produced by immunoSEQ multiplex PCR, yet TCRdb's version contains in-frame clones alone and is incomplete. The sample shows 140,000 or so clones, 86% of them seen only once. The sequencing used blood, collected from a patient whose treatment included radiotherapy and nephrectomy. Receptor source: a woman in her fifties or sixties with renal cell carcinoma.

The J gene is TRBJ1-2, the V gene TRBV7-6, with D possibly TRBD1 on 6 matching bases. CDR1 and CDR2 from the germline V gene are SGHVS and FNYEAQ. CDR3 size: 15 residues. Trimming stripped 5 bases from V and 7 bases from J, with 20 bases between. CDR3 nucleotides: TGTGCCAGCAGCCGCCTACCCCAGGGGATCTCTGGCTACACCTTC. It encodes CASSRLPQGISGYTF.

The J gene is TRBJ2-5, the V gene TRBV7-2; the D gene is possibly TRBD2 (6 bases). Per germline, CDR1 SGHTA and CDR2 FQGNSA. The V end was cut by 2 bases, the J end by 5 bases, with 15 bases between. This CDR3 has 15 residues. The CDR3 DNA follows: TGTGCCAGCAGCTTATTGGCTAGCGACCTGGAGACCCAGTACTTC. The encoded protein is CASSLLASDLETQYF.

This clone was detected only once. CDR3 in DNA: TGTGCCAGCAGCACCGCAGGGGTATCCTACGAGCAGTACTTC. Amino acid sequence: CASSTAGVSYEQYF. The chain has TRBV25-1 and TRBJ2-7, with D possibly matching TRBD1 (6 bases). Germline V gene data show CDR1 as MGHDK and CDR2 as SYGVNS. The germline V and J ends were trimmed by 6 bases and 1 base, with 13 bases remaining between them. CDR3 length: 14 residues.

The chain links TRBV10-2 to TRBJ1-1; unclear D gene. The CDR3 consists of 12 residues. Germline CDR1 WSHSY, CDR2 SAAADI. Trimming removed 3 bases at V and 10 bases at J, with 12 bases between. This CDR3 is CASSDWESPAFF. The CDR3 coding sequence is TGCGCCAGCAGTGATTGGGAGAGCCCAGCTTTCTTT.

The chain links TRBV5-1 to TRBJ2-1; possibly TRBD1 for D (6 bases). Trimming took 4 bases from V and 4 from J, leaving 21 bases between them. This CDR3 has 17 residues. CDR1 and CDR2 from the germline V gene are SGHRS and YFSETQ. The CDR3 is CASSLDLQGRRYNEQFF. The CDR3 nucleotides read TGCGCCAGCAGCCTCGACCTACAGGGTAGGAGGTACAATGAGCAGTTCTTC.

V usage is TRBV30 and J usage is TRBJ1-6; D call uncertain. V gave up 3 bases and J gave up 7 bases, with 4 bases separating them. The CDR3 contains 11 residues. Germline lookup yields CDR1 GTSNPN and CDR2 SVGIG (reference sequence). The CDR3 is CAWSANSPLHF. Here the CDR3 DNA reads TGTGCCTGGAGCGCCAATTCACCCCTCCACTTT.

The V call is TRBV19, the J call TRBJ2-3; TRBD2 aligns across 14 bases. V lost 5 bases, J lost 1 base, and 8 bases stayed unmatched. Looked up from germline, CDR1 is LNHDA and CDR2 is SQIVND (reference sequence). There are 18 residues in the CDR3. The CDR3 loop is CASSRMTGLAGGTDTQYF. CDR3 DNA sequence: TGTGCCAGTAGTCGCATGACGGGACTAGCGGGGGGCACAGATACGCAGTATTTT.

The CDR3 loop reads CASSFALSSGGPEQFF. The CDR3 bases are TGTGCCAGCAGTTTCGCCTTGTCTAGCGGGGGGCCTGAGCAGTTCTTC. The chain joins TRBV27 to TRBJ2-1, with TRBD2 identical over 11 bases. Trimming at V came to 3 bases and at J to 9 bases, leaving 10 bases not matched to a gene. Per germline, CDR1 MNHEY and CDR2 SMNVEV (reference sequence). The CDR3 loop spans 16 amino acids.

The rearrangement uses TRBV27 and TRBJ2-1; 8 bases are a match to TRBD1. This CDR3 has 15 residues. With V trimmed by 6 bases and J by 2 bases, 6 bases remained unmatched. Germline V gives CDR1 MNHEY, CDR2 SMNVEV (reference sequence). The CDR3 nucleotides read TGTGCCAGCAGAGTTTCAGGGGGCGCCTACAATGAGCAGTTCTTC. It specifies CASRVSGGAYNEQFF.

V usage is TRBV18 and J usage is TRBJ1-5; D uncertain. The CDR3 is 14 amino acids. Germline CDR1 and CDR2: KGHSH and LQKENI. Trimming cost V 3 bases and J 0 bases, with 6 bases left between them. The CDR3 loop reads CASSPTDSNQPQHF. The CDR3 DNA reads TGTGCCAGCTCACCTACAGATAGCAATCAGCCCCAGCATTTT.

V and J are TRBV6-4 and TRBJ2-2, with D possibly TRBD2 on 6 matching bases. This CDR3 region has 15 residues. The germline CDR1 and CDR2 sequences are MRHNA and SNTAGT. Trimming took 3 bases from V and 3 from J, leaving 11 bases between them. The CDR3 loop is CASSESGVDTGELFF. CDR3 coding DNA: TGTGCCAGCAGTGAGTCGGGGGTGGACACCGGGGAGCTGTTTTTT.

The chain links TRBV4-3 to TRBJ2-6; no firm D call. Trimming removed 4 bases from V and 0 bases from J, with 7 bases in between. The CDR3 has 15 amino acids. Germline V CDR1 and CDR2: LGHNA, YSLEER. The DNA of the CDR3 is TGCGCCAGCAGCCGCGACAACTCTGGGGCCAACGTCCTGACTTTC. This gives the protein CASSRDNSGANVLTF.

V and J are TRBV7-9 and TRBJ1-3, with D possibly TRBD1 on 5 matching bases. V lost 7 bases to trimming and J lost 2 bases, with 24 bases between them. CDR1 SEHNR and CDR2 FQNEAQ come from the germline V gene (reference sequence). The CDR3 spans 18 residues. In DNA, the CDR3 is TGTGCCAGCACCCCCCGGGGCAGGGTGGTTACTACTGGAAACACCATATATTTT. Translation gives CASTPRGRVVTTGNTIYF.

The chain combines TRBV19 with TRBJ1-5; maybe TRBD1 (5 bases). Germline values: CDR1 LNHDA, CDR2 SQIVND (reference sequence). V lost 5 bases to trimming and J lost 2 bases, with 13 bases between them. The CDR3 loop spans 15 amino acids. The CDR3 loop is CASSDRMGGNQPQHF. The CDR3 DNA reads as TGTGCCAGTAGTGACCGTATGGGGGGCAATCAGCCCCAGCATTTT.

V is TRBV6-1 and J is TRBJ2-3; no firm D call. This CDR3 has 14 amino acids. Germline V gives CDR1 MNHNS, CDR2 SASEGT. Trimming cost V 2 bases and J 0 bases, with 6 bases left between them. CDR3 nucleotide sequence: TGTGCCAGCAGTGAATTACTCAGCACAGATACGCAGTATTTT. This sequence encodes CASSELLSTDTQYF.

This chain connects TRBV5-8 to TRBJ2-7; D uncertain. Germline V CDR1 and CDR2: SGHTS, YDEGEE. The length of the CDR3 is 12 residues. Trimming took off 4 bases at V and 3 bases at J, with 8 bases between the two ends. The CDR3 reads CASSLTRYEQYF. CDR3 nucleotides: TGTGCCAGCAGCCTGACACGCTACGAGCAGTACTTC.